Following are 28 T cell receptor beta chains from one sample sequenced in a study of blood T cell repertoires in COVID-19 (TCRdb year 2020). Library preparation used the immunoSEQ multiplex PCR assay. The source is immuneACCESS, and TCRdb retained only in-frame sequences with V and J called. Part of the clones is not carried over; for the studies checked, unresolved V genes explain less than half of this, and the remainder is unexplained. Within this sample are just over 650,000 clones, with approximately 90% of them counted one time only. Over 0.2% of the sample goes to the ten largest clones. The specimen sequenced was peripheral blood. Every receptor here comes from a woman between 18 and 30 years old with acute or convalescent COVID-19.

This sequence joins TRBV11-2 and TRBJ2-7; D perhaps matches TRBD1 (6 bases). The germline V gene encodes CDR1 SGHAT and CDR2 FQNNGV. Trimming stripped 4 bases from V and 2 bases from J, with 12 bases between. The CDR3 has 14 amino acids. The CDR3 is CASSWGHGTYEQYF. For the CDR3, the DNA is TGTGCCAGCAGCTGGGGACACGGAACCTACGAGCAGTACTTC.

The J gene is TRBJ2-7, the V gene TRBV11-2; tentatively, D is TRBD2 (5 bases). Trimming pared 3 bases from V and 3 bases from J, leaving 9 bases between. This CDR3 region has 13 residues. Germline lookup yields CDR1 SGHAT and CDR2 FQNNGV. The chain's CDR3 is CASSFSGYYEQYF. The CDR3 bases are TGTGCCAGCAGCTTCAGCGGATACTACGAGCAGTACTTC.

The CDR3 sequence: CASGWTGTRSYNEQFF. DNA of the CDR3: TGTGCTAGTGGGTGGACAGGTACGCGCTCCTACAATGAGCAGTTCTTC. This sequence joins TRBV12-5 and TRBJ2-1; 7 nucleotides match TRBD1. Trimming cost V 6 bases and J 0 bases; bases outside gene matches: 8. The CDR3 runs 16 residues. Germline V CDR1 and CDR2: LGHNT, FRNRAP.

The rearrangement uses TRBV5-5 and TRBJ1-2; D call uncertain. The CDR3 spans 16 residues. Trimming took 0 bases from V and 6 from J, leaving 18 bases between them. Germline loops: CDR1 SGHKS, CDR2 YYEKEE (reference sequence). In nucleotides, the CDR3 is TGTGCCAGCAGCTTGGACACTATCACCTCCAACCATGGCTACACCTTC. Its translation: CASSLDTITSNHGYTF. The variable domain in full, with the rest retrieved from reference TRBV5-5 and TRBJ1-2, is DAGVTQSPTHLIKTRGQQVTLRCSPISGHKSVSWYQQVLGQGPQFIFQYYEKEERGRGNFPDRFSARQFPNYSSELNVNALLLGDSALYLCASSLDTITSNHGYTFGSGTRLTVV.

CDR3 loop: CASSLGRQFRQFF. The CDR3 bases are TGTGCCAGCAGCTTAGGCAGACAGTTTCGGCAGTTCTTC. This sequence joins TRBV7-2 and TRBJ2-1, with D perhaps matching TRBD1 (5 bases). With 1 base removed from V and 12 bases from J, the gap between germline ends came to 13 bases. Germline assignment: CDR1 SGHTA and CDR2 FQGNSA. The CDR3 runs 13 residues.

This chain uses TRBV6-1 with TRBJ1-1; 11 nucleotides agree with TRBD1. In germline, CDR1 is MNHNS, CDR2 SASEGT. This CDR3 comprises 17 residues. With 3 bases clipped from V and 4 bases from J, the junction kept 10 bases outside the gene matches. Here the CDR3 DNA reads TGTGCCAGCAGTGATCGGACAGGGGGCACCTTCGGCACTGAAGCTTTCTTT. Encoded protein: CASSDRTGGTFGTEAFF.

The chain recombines TRBV5-6 with TRBJ1-2; a weak D match, TRBD1 (6 bases). The V gene lost 0 bases and the J gene lost 6 bases, with 15 bases spanning the gap. CDR1 is SGHDT, CDR2 YYEEEE, per germline. This CDR3 has 15 residues. The CDR3 loop is CASSLVPGDVHGYTF. The CDR3 DNA is TGTGCCAGCAGCTTGGTCCCAGGGGACGTACATGGCTACACCTTC.

The V gene is TRBV11-2, the J gene TRBJ1-6, with D unresolved. Germline V gene data show CDR1 as SGHAT and CDR2 as FQNNGV. V lost 3 bases, J lost 0 bases, and 3 bases lay in between. The CDR3 runs to 14 residues. CDR3 bases: TGTGCCAGCAGCTTGAGCTCCTATAATTCACCCCTCCACTTT. Its translation: CASSLSSYNSPLHF. Full variable domain (rest looked up from reference TRBV11-2 and TRBJ1-6): EAGVAQSPRYKIIEKRQSVAFWCNPISGHATLYWYQQILGQGPKLLIQFQNNGVVDDSQLPKDRFSAERLKGVDSTLKIQPAKLEDSAVYLCASSLSSYNSPLHFGNGTRLTVT.

The chain recombines TRBV2 with TRBJ1-5; 8 positions match TRBD1. The CDR3 covers 16 residues. The ends lost 7 bases at V and 4 bases at J; junction bases unmatched: 12. Germline CDR1 SNHLY, CDR2 FYNNEI. As DNA, the CDR3 is TGTGCCAGCACCACCTCAGGGGGCCGGATGAATCAGCCCCAGCATTTT. Translation gives CASTTSGGRMNQPQHF.

As concerns this clone: One end of the junction varies from germline; a read error may be responsible. The DNA of the CDR3 is TGTGCCAGCAGCTTGCACTTAGGAGCCCGGTTT. Residues: CASSLHLGARF. V is TRBV5-8 and J is TRBJ2-2; D is uncertain. The CDR3 runs to 11 residues. The germline V gene has CDR1 SGHTS and CDR2 YDEGEE.

V gene TRBV6-5 combines with J gene TRBJ1-1; the D is unclear. There are 16 residues in the CDR3. The germline V and J ends were trimmed by 0 bases and 4 bases, with 15 bases remaining between them. The V gene's germline CDR1 is MNHEY and CDR2 SVGAGI. The CDR3 DNA sequence: TGTGCCAGCAGTTACTCGTCTTTGATAGAGGCCACTGAAGCTTTCTTT. Translated, it gives CASSYSSLIEATEAFF.

V and J are TRBV7-3 and TRBJ2-2, with 9 bases matching TRBD1. The CDR3 runs 15 residues. V trimming: 5 bases; J trimming: 6 bases; junction bases outside the gene matches: 7. Germline V gives CDR1 SGHTA, CDR2 FQGTGA. DNA for the CDR3: TGTGCCAGCAGCCTAAGGGACAGGGAGCCCGGGGAGCTGTTTTTT. As protein: CASSLRDREPGELFF.

This clone was detected only once. V usage is TRBV5-5 and J usage is TRBJ1-4, with 9 bases that match TRBD1. There are 14 residues in the CDR3. Trimming removed 4 bases from V and 10 bases from J; junction bases left unmatched: 8. Germline V CDR1 and CDR2: SGHKS, YYEKEE (reference sequence). CDR3 sequence reads: CASSRTGVIGKLFF. The CDR3 DNA is TGTGCCAGCAGCCGGACAGGGGTTATAGGAAAACTGTTTTTT.

Regarding this clone: The sample has other DNA sequences that encode this CDR3 too. V gene TRBV6-1 combines with J gene TRBJ1-6; TRBD1 might be the D (6 bases). Germline V CDR1 and CDR2: MNHNS, SASEGT. V dropped 3 bases and J dropped 10 bases, with 13 bases sitting between them. The CDR3 extends over 14 amino acids. The CDR3 is CASSEGQGTSPLHF. The CDR3 nucleotides are TGTGCCAGCAGTGAGGGTCAGGGGACGTCACCCCTCCACTTT.

This rearrangement joins TRBV11-2 to TRBJ1-6, with D tentatively TRBD1 (5 bases). The CDR3 covers 15 residues. The germline V gene encodes CDR1 SGHAT and CDR2 FQNNGV. V was shortened by 3 bases and J by 10 bases, with 16 bases between the two germline ends. The CDR3 sequence is CASSFGRSGRSPLHF. CDR3 DNA sequence: TGTGCCAGCAGCTTTGGCAGGTCAGGGCGCTCACCCCTCCACTTT.

The CDR3 spells CASSRGTASKAFF. The CDR3 coding sequence is TGTGCCAGCAGCCGCGGGACAGCTAGTAAAGCTTTCTTT. The rearrangement joins TRBV6-5 to TRBJ1-1; 7 bases line up with TRBD1. This CDR3 has 13 residues. The V gene's germline CDR1 is MNHEY and CDR2 SVGAGI. The V and J ends lost 6 bases and 9 bases, in that order; junction bases with no gene match: 10.

The V and J genes are TRBV18 and TRBJ1-2, with TRBD1 as a possible D gene (5 bases). V was pared by 3 bases and J by 5 bases, with 10 bases between. Germline lookup yields CDR1 KGHSH and CDR2 LQKENI. The CDR3 covers 13 residues. The CDR3 reads CASSPVQGYGYTF. In nucleotides, the CDR3 is TGTGCCAGCTCACCCGTTCAGGGTTATGGCTACACCTTC. The whole variable domain, filled in from reference TRBV18 and TRBJ1-2, reads NAGVMQNPRHLVRRRGQEARLRCSPMKGHSHVYWYRQLPEEGLKFMVYLQKENIIDESGMPKERFSAEFPKEGPSILRIQQVVRGDSAAYFCASSPVQGYGYTFGSGTRLTVV.

This clone has only a few counts. The chain couples TRBV18 to TRBJ1-2; a weak D match, TRBD1 (5 bases). Germline V gene sequence: CDR1 KGHSH, CDR2 LQKENI. V lost 3 bases and J lost 0, with 29 bases in between. This CDR3 comprises 21 residues. The CDR3, as DNA: TGTGCCAGCTCACCTCGGCTTGGGGCAGGCCAAGCCCTGAGAGCTAACTATGGCTACACCTTC. It encodes CASSPRLGAGQALRANYGYTF.

V gene TRBV2 combines with J gene TRBJ1-1; D is ambiguous. The CDR3 consists of 13 residues. The V gene's germline CDR1 is SNHLY and CDR2 FYNNEI. V lost 3 bases, J lost 4 bases, and 9 bases lay in between. The CDR3 loop is CASSDSEGTEAFF. Written as DNA, the CDR3 is TGTGCCAGCAGTGATAGCGAGGGCACTGAAGCTTTCTTT.

The chain employs TRBV11-2 and TRBJ2-3, with D possibly being TRBD1 (5 bases). Germline V CDR1 and CDR2: SGHAT, FQNNGV. V was pared by 1 base and J by 0 bases, with 11 bases between. CDR3 length: 16 amino acids. This CDR3 reads CASSLVPGASTDTQYF. DNA for the CDR3: TGTGCCAGCAGCTTAGTGCCTGGGGCTAGCACAGATACGCAGTATTTT.

The gene calls are TRBV7-4 and TRBJ1-6, with 9 nucleotides matching TRBD1. This CDR3 region has 17 residues. Germline V lookup: CDR1 SGHVT, CDR2 SQSDAQ. The V gene end was trimmed by 5 bases and the J gene end by 8 bases; junction bases not matched to a gene: 13. The CDR3 region has the DNA TGTGCCAGCAGCGCTCCCCGGGACAGGGTATCTGATTCACCCCTCCACTTT. It specifies CASSAPRDRVSDSPLHF.

V and J are TRBV7-2 and TRBJ2-1; 8 bases are a match to TRBD2. The CDR3 is 17 residues long. The germline CDR1 and CDR2 sequences are SGHTA and FQGNSA. V lost 1 base, J lost 2 bases, and 7 bases stayed unmatched. Here the CDR3 DNA reads TGTGCCAGCAGCTTAGGTGGAGCGGGGGTGACCTACAATGAGCAGTTCTTC. It specifies CASSLGGAGVTYNEQFF.

The J gene is TRBJ1-2, the V gene TRBV20-1; D not certain. CDR3 length: 11 amino acids. The germline V and J ends were trimmed by 5 bases and 8 bases, with 12 bases remaining between them. CDR1 is DFQATT, CDR2 SNEGSKA, per germline (reference sequence). The CDR3 coding sequence is TGCAGTGCTCCAGGAGGCCCGGGCTACACCTTC. Encoded protein: CSAPGGPGYTF.

This clone was found once. This rearrangement joins TRBV9 to TRBJ2-5; 7 positions match TRBD2. This CDR3 contains 15 residues. The V gene end was trimmed by 0 bases and the J gene end by 2 bases; junction bases not matched to a gene: 4. Looked up from germline, CDR1 is SGDLS and CDR2 is YYNGEE. The CDR3 coding sequence is TGTGCCAGCAGCGTAGAAGGCGGGGGACAAGAGACCCAGTACTTC. Its translation: CASSVEGGGQETQYF.

The V and J genes are TRBV12-3 or TRBV12-4 and TRBJ2-2; D remains unclear. Trimming shortened V by 11 bases and J by 0 bases, and 10 bases separated the two germline ends. The CDR3 spans 13 residues. In nucleotides, the CDR3 is TGTGCCTCCCGACACACGAACACCGGGGAGCTGTTTTTT. It specifies CASRHTNTGELFF.

The chain links TRBV4-1 to TRBJ1-1; TRBD1 aligns across 9 bases. The CDR3 is made up of 17 amino acids. Trimming took 4 bases from V and 4 from J; bases not matched to a gene: 13. Germline values: CDR1 MGHRA, CDR2 YSYEKL. The CDR3 coding sequence is TGCGCCAGCAGCCCGATCGACCGAGAGACAGGGGGCACTGAAGCTTTCTTT. Protein sequence: CASSPIDRETGGTEAFF.

This sequence joins TRBV5-1 and TRBJ2-3, with 7 positions matching TRBD2. In germline, CDR1 is SGHRS, CDR2 YFSETQ. Germline trimming cut 4 bases from V and 8 bases from J; bases unmatched to any gene: 16. The CDR3 is made up of 16 amino acids. The CDR3 sequence: CASSAVGGTALVTQYF. The CDR3 DNA reads TGCGCCAGCAGCGCGGTCGGGGGGACTGCCCTGGTTACGCAGTATTTT.

As for this clone: Other DNA sequences in this sample translate to the same CDR3. The chain carries TRBV7-2 and TRBJ1-5; no definite D call. The CDR3 has 14 residues. V lost 2 bases to trimming and J lost 1 base, with 6 bases between them. The germline CDR1 and CDR2 sequences are SGHTA and FQGNSA. The CDR3 is CASSLRRSNQPQHF. The CDR3 DNA reads TGTGCCAGCAGCTTACGCCGGAGCAATCAGCCCCAGCATTTT.